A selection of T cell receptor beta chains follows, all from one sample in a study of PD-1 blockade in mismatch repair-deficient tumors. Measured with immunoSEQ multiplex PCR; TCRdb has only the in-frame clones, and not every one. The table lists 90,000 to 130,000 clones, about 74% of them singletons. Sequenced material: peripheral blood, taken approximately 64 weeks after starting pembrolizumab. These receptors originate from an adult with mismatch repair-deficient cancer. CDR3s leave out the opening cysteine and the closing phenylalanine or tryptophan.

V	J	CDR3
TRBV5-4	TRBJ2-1	ASSLEGLAANEQF
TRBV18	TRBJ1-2	ASSPGTGGWGYT
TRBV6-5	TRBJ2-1	ASSYKGVSYNEQF
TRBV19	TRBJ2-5	ASWEGPRETQY
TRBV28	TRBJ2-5	ASLAGQETQY
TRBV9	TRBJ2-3	ASSVVAGGPSGTQY
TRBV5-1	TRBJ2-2	ASELAGVRTGELF
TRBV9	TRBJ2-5	ASSVDSGRGETQY
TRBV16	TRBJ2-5	ASSQGRPKATQY
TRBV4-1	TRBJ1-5	ASNDRFLSNQPQH
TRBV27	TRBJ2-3	ASSLGLAAPAQY
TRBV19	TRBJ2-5	ASRTTGEETQY
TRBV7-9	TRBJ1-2	ASSPDSWYGYT
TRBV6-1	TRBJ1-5	ASTGQNQPQH
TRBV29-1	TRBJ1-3	SGAGPADTIY
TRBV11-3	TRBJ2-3	ASSLEGYTDTQY
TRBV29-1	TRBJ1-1	SVVFRLGNTEAF
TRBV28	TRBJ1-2	ASSFGGGSHYGYT
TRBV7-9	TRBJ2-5	ASSPGTSGQETQY
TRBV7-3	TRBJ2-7	ASSPDRGLGGEQY
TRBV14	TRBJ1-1	ASSQAMNTEAF
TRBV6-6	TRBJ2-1	ASRSGTTYNEQF
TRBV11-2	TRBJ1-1	ASSFTGRGGEAF
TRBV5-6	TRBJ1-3	ASSLEKGNTIY
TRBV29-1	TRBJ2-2	SVEPPDTGELF
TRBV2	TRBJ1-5	ASSDNRYSNQPQH
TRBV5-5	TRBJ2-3	ASGGTSVTDTQY
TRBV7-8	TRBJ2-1	ASSLASGLAVEQF
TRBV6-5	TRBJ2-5	ASSTYSRRAETQY
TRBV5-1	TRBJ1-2	ASSLGLGSYGYT
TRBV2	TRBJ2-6	ASSGSPGANVLT
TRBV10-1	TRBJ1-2	ASSEFRTGPNYGYT
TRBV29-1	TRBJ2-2	SGGHTNTGELF
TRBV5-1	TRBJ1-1	ASSLAGGRGALGAEAF
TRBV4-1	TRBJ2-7	ASSHVDQPYEQY
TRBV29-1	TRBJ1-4	SVNRGEKLF
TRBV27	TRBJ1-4	ASSLGRGSEKLF
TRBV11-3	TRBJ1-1	ASSLAAGGRDTEAF
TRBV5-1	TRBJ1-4	ASSEQGNNEKLF
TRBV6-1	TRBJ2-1	ASRLVNEQF